Listed below are T cell receptor beta chains from one sample, sequenced in a study of control samples from healthy donors and cancer patients. Sequencing was performed with immunoSEQ multiplex PCR; in TCRdb, only in-frame clones are kept and a portion is missing. The profile covers 400,000 to 500,000 clones, with 90% appearing a single time and 5.5% to 8% taken by the ten largest. The sample comprised PBMCs. These receptors were obtained from a man aged 40-49 years with head and neck cancer. The conserved cysteine and the conserved F or W are not part of the CDR3 here. Size is stated for part of the rows, as once, few or many counts, or as a class when the clone is expanded.

j_call clone_size v_call cdr3_aa
TRBJ2-2 . TRBV11-2 ASSFPFAGGNTGELF
TRBJ1-2 . TRBV5-4 ASSFLGGDLRNYGYT
TRBJ2-1 . TRBV5-6 ASSGERGAPYNEQF
TRBJ2-3 . TRBV5-1 ASSRSGDGRSNTQY
TRBJ1-5 . TRBV6-1 ASSEPGNQPQH
TRBJ2-7 . TRBV3-1/TRBV3-2 ASSQVRRASYEQY
TRBJ2-2 . TRBV12-3/TRBV12-4 ASRMNTGELF
TRBJ2-2 . TRBV5-1 ASSLMRGQGVTGELF
TRBJ1-2 . TRBV7-8 ASSLTLGGNTGGYT
TRBJ2-7 . TRBV11-3 ASSLGAGPSYEQY
TRBJ2-7 once TRBV29-1 SVGDLLGGEQY